This TCR beta chain was identified during a study of Ad26.COV2.S vaccination and SARS-CoV-2 variants. On the study more broadly: Intramuscular Ad26.COV2.S doses were given once or twice, 56 days apart.

V lost 5 bases and J lost 5, with 10 bases in between. The CDR3 is made up of 13 amino acids. In germline, CDR1 is SGHAT, CDR2 FQNNGV. Regarding treatment: roughly 19 received Ad26.COV2.S at low or high dose, single or two shots; about 5 received placebo; per-sample allocation not given. After the first vaccine or placebo injection, samples were drawn on day 63. Study conclusions and caveats: Reports say spike-specific CD8+ and CD4+ T cell responses covered substantial breadth after vaccination.

Profiled with immunoSEQ multiplex PCR; TCRdb holds only in-frame clones, not every one. The table records about 480,000 clones, approximately 90% of them present only once. About this clone itself: No antigen is known for it.

The clonotype comes from a person aged 18-65 years who received the Ad26.COV2.S COVID-19 vaccine or a placebo. Sequenced material: peripheral blood, taken in a trial of Ad26.COV2.S vaccine versus placebo. The chain employs TRBV11-2 and TRBJ1-5; D is undetermined. The CDR3 reads CASSADLDQPQHF. The CDR3 nucleotides are TGTGCCAGCAGCGCGGATTTGGATCAGCCCCAGCATTTT.